The 7 T cell receptor beta chains presented below share a single source sample, sequenced in a study of early T cells in non-severe SARS-CoV-2 infection. TCRdb called the 5' RACE reads again in MiXCR, with one record for every CDR3 protein. Of over 55,000 distinct CDR3 sequences in the sample, roughly a tenth were seen once. Input material: whole blood. The receptors derive from an adult who was a healthcare worker with PCR-confirmed SARS-CoV-2 infection or an uninfected control (not recorded which).

The genes are TRBV5-1 and TRBJ1-4, with TRBD1 matching 11 bases. Germline-derived CDR1 and CDR2 are SGHRS and YFSETQ. This CDR3 is 15 amino acids long. V gave up 4 bases and J gave up 7 bases; unmatched junction bases: 6. The CDR3 is CASSPGTGGFEKLFF. Here the CDR3 DNA reads TGCGCCAGCAGCCCCGGGACAGGGGGATTTGAAAAACTGTTTTTT. The whole variable domain, filled in from reference TRBV5-1 and TRBJ1-4, reads KAGVTQTPRYLIKTRGQQVTLSCSPISGHRSVSWYQQTPGQGLQFLFEYFSETQRNKGNFPGRFSGRQFSNSRSEMNVSTLELGDSALYLCASSPGTGGFEKLFFGSGTQLSVL.

A few counts support this clonotype. This rearrangement joins TRBV20-1 to TRBJ1-2; 10 positions agree with TRBD1. The V gene's germline CDR1 is DFQATT and CDR2 SNEGSKA (reference sequence). There are 15 residues in the CDR3. With 0 bases clipped from V and 7 bases from J, the junction kept 8 bases outside the gene matches. CDR3 sequence reads: CSARENGQGVSGYTF. The DNA of the CDR3 is TGCAGTGCTAGAGAGAATGGACAGGGGGTATCTGGCTACACCTTC.

This clonotype was observed at least ten times. This chain connects TRBV12-3 or TRBV12-4 to TRBJ2-1, with D maybe TRBD2 (5 bases). The CDR3 has 16 residues. V lost 7 bases to trimming and J lost 2 bases, with 18 bases between them. Here the CDR3 DNA reads TGTGCCAGCACCGACCGGGAAGACACAGCCTACAATGAGCAGTTCTTC. It codes for CASTDREDTAYNEQFF.

There are many counts of this clonotype. The gene calls are TRBV6-1 and TRBJ1-5; D might be TRBD1 (6 bases). CDR3 length: 13 amino acids. From germline, CDR1 is MNHNS and CDR2 SASEGT. V gave up 7 bases and J gave up 5 bases, with 12 bases separating them. CDR3 DNA: TGTGCCAGCAACAGGAGGGGGGATCAGCCCCAGCATTTT. Translated, it gives CASNRRGDQPQHF.

J is TRBJ1-1 and V is TRBV6-5, with D hard to call. Trimming removed 6 bases at V and 4 bases at J, with 6 bases between. Germline assignment: CDR1 MNHEY and CDR2 SVGAGI. The CDR3 has 11 amino acids. CDR3 nucleotides: TGTGCCAGCAGGTTTAGCACTGAAGCTTTCTTT. Its protein product is CASRFSTEAFF.

This clonotype came up a few times. The genes are TRBV11-2 and TRBJ1-2, with D uncertain. The CDR3 runs to 13 residues. V gave up 1 base and J gave up 4 bases, with 7 bases separating them. CDR1 and CDR2 (germline): SGHAT, FQNNGV. DNA for the CDR3: TGTGCCAGCAGCTTAGGACACACCTATGGCTACACCTTC. Protein: CASSLGHTYGYTF.

The rearrangement joins TRBV14 to TRBJ2-1; a weak D match, TRBD2 (6 bases). Trimming removed 1 base at V and 4 bases at J, with 17 bases between. Looked up from germline, CDR1 is SGHDN and CDR2 is FVKESK. This CDR3 is built from 17 residues. The CDR3 DNA is TGTGCCAGCAGCCAAGGTCTTGCGGGGTTTTCATACAATGAGCAGTTCTTC. Its translation is CASSQGLAGFSYNEQFF.